One and the same sample provided the 24 T cell receptor beta chains below, sequenced in a study of blood T cell repertoires in COVID-19 (dated by TCRdb to 2020 to 2022). Library prep was done by the immunoSEQ multiplex PCR assay. TCRdb took over this immuneACCESS table, retaining in-frame rearrangements with V and J assigned. Such tables are incomplete; in checked studies, under half of the missing clones stem from an unresolved V gene, and the remainder is unexplained. Present in this sample are about 270,000 clones, about 85% of which were seen just once. The ten largest clones capture less than 15% of the sample. The specimen was peripheral blood. These receptors were obtained from a human donor in a cohort sampled during active COVID-19.

The gene calls are TRBV3-1 (or the pseudogene TRBV3-2) and TRBJ2-7; 7 bases align to TRBD2. This CDR3 spans 14 amino acids. V lost 4 bases, J lost 0 bases, and 3 bases stayed unmatched. Per germline, CDR1 LGHDT and CDR2 YNNKEL (reference sequence). The CDR3 sequence: CASSPRTSSYEQYF. The CDR3 bases are TGTGCCAGCAGCCCACGGACTAGCTCCTACGAGCAGTACTTC.

The chain has TRBV7-9 and TRBJ2-7; a possible D gene is TRBD2 (5 bases). V was clipped by 1 base and J by 5 bases, with 18 bases between them. Germline V gene lookup returns CDR1 SEHNR and CDR2 FQNEAQ (reference sequence). This CDR3 region has 16 residues. The CDR3 coding sequence is TGTGCCAGCAGCTTAGAGAGAACTAGTGGGAAAGACGAGCAGTACTTC. Translating it yields CASSLERTSGKDEQYF.

V and J are TRBV9 and TRBJ1-1, with D perhaps matching TRBD1 (5 bases). Germline V gene lookup returns CDR1 SGDLS and CDR2 YYNGEE. CDR3 size: 14 residues. V lost 5 bases to trimming and J lost 7 bases, with 18 bases between them. CDR3 DNA: TGTGCCAGCAGACCGAATGCAGGGTTTGGTGAAGCTTTCTTT. Residues: CASRPNAGFGEAFF.

The chain is built from TRBV29-1 and TRBJ1-2, with D possibly being TRBD1 (6 bases). This CDR3 region has 15 residues. Deletions cut 4 bases from V and 0 bases from J, with 15 bases between. Germline V CDR1 and CDR2: SQVTM, ANQGSEA. As DNA, the CDR3 is TGCAGCGTTGCTCAAGGGGGTACAGCTAACTATGGCTACACCTTC. Protein sequence: CSVAQGGTANYGYTF.

This chain's CDR3 is CASSPWTGEETEAFF. The DNA for the CDR3 is TGTGCCAGCAGTCCCTGGACAGGGGAGGAGACTGAAGCTTTCTTT. The chain carries TRBV2 and TRBJ1-1, with 9 bases aligning to TRBD1. The CDR3 runs to 15 residues. Trimming took 5 bases from V and 5 from J; bases not matched to a gene: 9. Germline V gene data show CDR1 as SNHLY and CDR2 as FYNNEI.

This rearrangement joins TRBV19 to TRBJ2-7; maybe TRBD1 (5 bases). V lost 1 base to trimming and J lost 1 base, with 11 bases between them. CDR1 and CDR2 from the germline V gene are LNHDA and SQIVND (reference sequence). CDR3 size: 15 residues. The CDR3: CASSIGGASSYEQYF. DNA for the CDR3: TGTGCCAGTAGTATAGGTGGGGCGAGTTCCTACGAGCAGTACTTC.

The chain joins TRBV7-2 to TRBJ2-6; D is unclear. The length of the CDR3 is 15 residues. Germline-derived CDR1 and CDR2 are SGHTA and FQGNSA. V was pared by 5 bases and J by 2 bases, with 10 bases between. In DNA form, the CDR3 reads TGTGCCAGCAGCGGCTCGCAGACTGGGGCCAACGTCCTGACTTTC. This encodes CASSGSQTGANVLTF.

This chain uses TRBV30 with TRBJ2-5, with 11 nucleotides matching TRBD2. V lost 2 bases, J lost 4 bases, and 3 bases stayed unmatched. Per germline, CDR1 GTSNPN and CDR2 SVGIG (reference sequence). CDR3 size: 14 residues. The CDR3 sequence is CAWSFGLAGETQYF. Written as DNA, the CDR3 is TGTGCCTGGAGTTTCGGACTAGCGGGAGAGACCCAGTACTTC.

V and J are TRBV5-1 and TRBJ2-1; TRBD1 aligns across 10 bases. The ends lost 4 bases at V and 5 bases at J; junction bases unmatched: 3. Germline V gives CDR1 SGHRS, CDR2 YFSETQ. This CDR3 has 14 amino acids. The CDR3 nucleotides are TGCGCCAGCAGCGCTGGGACAGGGGACAATGAGCAGTTCTTC. Translating gives CASSAGTGDNEQFF.

The chain couples TRBV5-1 to TRBJ2-3; the D gene is possibly TRBD1 (5 bases). Germline CDR1 SGHRS, CDR2 YFSETQ. The CDR3 runs 13 residues. Trimming pared 4 bases from V and 2 bases from J, leaving 8 bases between. CDR3 in DNA: TGCGCCAGCAGCCTCGGACACACAGATACGCAGTATTTT. It codes for CASSLGHTDTQYF. Based on the CDR3 plus reference TRBV5-1 and TRBJ2-3, the full variable domain is KAGVTQTPRYLIKTRGQQVTLSCSPISGHRSVSWYQQTPGQGLQFLFEYFSETQRNKGNFPGRFSGRQFSNSRSEMNVSTLELGDSALYLCASSLGHTDTQYFGPGTRLTVL.

The chain employs TRBV5-4 and TRBJ2-7, with D maybe TRBD2 (6 bases). The CDR3 has 15 residues. Germline values: CDR1 SGHNT, CDR2 YYREEE (reference sequence). V lost 0 bases to trimming and J lost 3 bases, with 13 bases between them. The CDR3 here is CASSLERLASYEQYF. CDR3 in DNA: TGTGCCAGCAGCTTGGAGCGTCTAGCGAGCTACGAGCAGTACTTC.

This clone was detected only a few times. The rearrangement joins TRBV27 to TRBJ2-4, with 8 bases fitting TRBD1. The V gene's germline CDR1 is MNHEY and CDR2 SMNVEV (reference sequence). This CDR3 contains 15 residues. After removal of 8 bases from V and 3 bases from J, the junction contained 9 bases not matched to a gene. The DNA for the CDR3 is TGTGCCAGCTGGGCGGCAGGGGGCGGCAAAAACATTCAGTACTTC. Its protein is CASWAAGGGKNIQYF.

The chain combines TRBV18 with TRBJ2-5, with 9 bases matching TRBD2. Trimming took 2 bases from V and 3 from J; bases not matched to a gene: 4. CDR1 and CDR2 from the germline V gene are KGHSH and LQKENI. This CDR3 is built from 15 residues. The CDR3 is CASSPTAGGKETQYF. The CDR3 DNA follows: TGTGCCAGCTCACCAACGGCGGGAGGGAAAGAGACCCAGTACTTC.

This rearrangement joins TRBV7-9 to TRBJ2-2; 10 positions match TRBD1. V shed 5 bases and J 3 bases; nucleotides not matched to a gene: 3. There are 15 residues in the CDR3. The germline CDR1 and CDR2 sequences are SEHNR and FQNEAQ (reference sequence). DNA for the CDR3: TGTGCCAGCAGCCGGACAGGGGGTGACACCGGGGAGCTGTTTTTT. Translation: CASSRTGGDTGELFF. Together with reference TRBV7-9 and TRBJ2-2, the CDR3 gives the full variable domain: DTGVSQNPRHKITKRGQNVTFRCDPISEHNRLYWYRQTLGQGPEFLTYFQNEAQLEKSRLLSDRFSAERPKGSFSTLEIQRTEQGDSAMYLCASSRTGGDTGELFFGEGSRLTVL.

The V and J genes are TRBV6-5 and TRBJ2-1, with 9 positions matching TRBD2. The CDR3 is 15 residues long. The trim removed 0 bases at V and 10 bases at J, leaving 7 bases unmatched. In germline, CDR1 is MNHEY, CDR2 SVGAGI. The CDR3 DNA reads as TGTGCCAGCAGTTACTCGGGTCTAGCGGGAAGAGAGCAGTTCTTC. Encoded protein: CASSYSGLAGREQFF.

Concerning this clone: At the DNA level, this CDR3 is encoded by other sequences in the same sample as well. This chain uses TRBV28 with TRBJ1-2; tentative D call: TRBD1 (6 bases). The V end was cut by 6 bases, the J end by 2 bases, with 10 bases between. CDR1 is MDHEN, CDR2 SYDVKM, per germline. This CDR3 spans 13 amino acids. The CDR3 DNA reads TGTGCCAGCAGCCTCACAGGGAACTATGGCTACACCTTC. It encodes CASSLTGNYGYTF.

The V gene is TRBV7-8, the J gene TRBJ1-2; perhaps TRBD1 as D (5 bases). Germline CDR1 SGHVS, CDR2 FQNEAQ. This CDR3 region has 12 residues. Trimming took 5 bases from V and 4 from J, leaving 8 bases between them. The CDR3 is CASSRDSYGYTF. The CDR3 coding sequence is TGTGCCAGCAGCCGAGACAGCTATGGCTACACCTTC.

This CDR3 is CASSRNAAGGGETQYF. As DNA, the CDR3 is TGTGCCTCCAGCAGGAATGCGGCAGGAGGAGGGGAGACCCAGTACTTC. This sequence joins TRBV9 and TRBJ2-5; perhaps TRBD2 as D (6 bases). The CDR3 totals 16 residues. Trimming took off 10 bases at V and 5 bases at J, with 27 bases between the two ends. Germline CDR1 SGDLS, CDR2 YYNGEE.

This chain links TRBV6-4 with TRBJ2-2; D is unresolved. The CDR3 loop spans 16 amino acids. Trimming cost V 0 bases and J 1 base, with 9 bases left between them. The germline gives CDR1 MRHNA, CDR2 SNTAGT. The CDR3 sequence: CASSDSATLNTGELFF. CDR3 coding DNA: TGTGCCAGCAGTGACTCGGCAACCCTGAACACCGGGGAGCTGTTTTTT.

V is TRBV28 and J is TRBJ1-5, with 11 bases that match TRBD1. Trimming removed 7 bases from V and 3 bases from J; junction bases left unmatched: 8. In germline, CDR1 is MDHEN, CDR2 SYDVKM. This CDR3 has 16 residues. This CDR3 is CASTRTGGSLNQPQHF. Written as DNA, the CDR3 is TGTGCCAGCACTAGGACAGGGGGCTCCCTCAATCAGCCCCAGCATTTT. Full variable domain (missing parts from reference TRBV28 and TRBJ1-5): DVKVTQSSRYLVKRTGEKVFLECVQDMDHENMFWYRQDPGLGLRLIYFSYDVKMKEKGDIPEGYSVSREKKERFSLILESASTNQTSMYLCASTRTGGSLNQPQHFGDGTRLSIL.

This sequence joins TRBV18 and TRBJ2-7; 13 bases are shared with TRBD2. CDR3 length: 15 amino acids. The ends lost 4 bases at V and 6 bases at J; junction bases unmatched: 6. Germline CDR1 KGHSH, CDR2 LQKENI. The CDR3, as DNA: TGTGCCAGCTCACGAGGGACTAGCGGGATTGGCGAGCAGTACTTC. As protein: CASSRGTSGIGEQYF.

As DNA, the CDR3 is TGTGCCAGCAGCTCACGGCCCCAGGGGCCGTCTAACACAGATACGCAGTATTTT. The encoded protein is CASSSRPQGPSNTDTQYF. The chain joins TRBV7-6 to TRBJ2-3, with a tentative D call TRBD1 (6 bases). Trimming removed 4 bases at V and 2 bases at J, with 22 bases between. CDR3 length: 18 amino acids. Germline lookup yields CDR1 SGHVS and CDR2 FNYEAQ.

The V gene is TRBV29-1, the J gene TRBJ1-2; TRBD1 matches 7 bases. J was trimmed by 4 bases and V by 5 bases; bases with no gene match: 13. The CDR3 totals 15 residues. Looked up from germline, CDR1 is SQVTM and CDR2 is ANQGSEA. CDR3 coding DNA: TGCAGCGTTTCCAGGGCCGACACAGGGGCCTATGGCTACACCTTC. This sequence encodes CSVSRADTGAYGYTF. Full variable domain (missing parts from reference TRBV29-1 and TRBJ1-2): SAVISQKPSRDICQRGTSLTIQCQVDSQVTMMFWYRQQPGQSLTLIATANQGSEATYESGFVIDKFPISRPNLTFSTLTVSNMSPEDSSIYLCSVSRADTGAYGYTFGSGTRLTVV.

This clone turned up a few times. The genes are TRBV28 and TRBJ1-2; the D gene is possibly TRBD1 (5 bases). The CDR3 sequence is 13 residues long. V lost 6 bases, J lost 8 bases, and 16 bases lay in between. Germline CDR1 reads MDHEN; CDR2 reads SYDVKM. The CDR3 is CASRLGGSGGYTF. CDR3 bases: TGTGCCAGCAGACTGGGGGGGAGTGGAGGCTACACCTTC.